The 3 T cell receptor beta chains reported below all come from one sample, sequenced in a study of blood T cell repertoires in COVID-19. The assay was immunoSEQ multiplex PCR, and TCRdb's table has in-frame clones only and misses some. The top ten hold over 3% of the sample, which has 150,000 to 200,000 clones, about 85% seen once. The sample consisted of peripheral blood. These receptors came from a human donor with acute or convalescent COVID-19. The donor label of this sample is uncertain.

CDR3 amino acids: CASSLRWTGGIYEQYF. The DNA for the CDR3 is TGCGCCAGCAGCCTAAGGTGGACAGGGGGTATCTACGAGCAGTACTTC. The chain links TRBV5-1 to TRBJ2-7, with 10 bases fitting TRBD1. Looked up from germline, CDR1 is SGHRS and CDR2 is YFSETQ. The trim removed 4 bases at V and 3 bases at J, leaving 10 bases unmatched. The CDR3 loop spans 16 amino acids.

The rearrangement links TRBV15 to TRBJ1-2, with 9 bases fitting TRBD1. The CDR3 covers 14 residues. Germline lookup yields CDR1 LNHNV and CDR2 YYDKDF (reference sequence). J lost 8 bases, V lost 11 bases, and 15 bases had no gene match. The CDR3 DNA reads TGTGCCTCGCGACCGGGACAGGGAACTCACGGCTACACCTTC. Translating gives CASRPGQGTHGYTF.

This clone was seen more than once but under ten times. The V call is TRBV13, the J call TRBJ2-3, with D possibly matching TRBD1 (6 bases). The CDR3 is 15 residues long. CDR1 is PRHDT, CDR2 FYEKMQ, per germline (reference sequence). The germline V and J ends were trimmed by 3 bases and 7 bases, with 17 bases remaining between them. CDR3 sequence (DNA): TGTGCCAGCAGCTTTGCCGGGACACGGGCGAATACGCAGTATTTT. As protein: CASSFAGTRANTQYF. Full variable domain (missing parts from reference TRBV13 and TRBJ2-3): AAGVIQSPRHLIKEKRETATLKCYPIPRHDTVYWYQQGPGQDPQFLISFYEKMQSDKGSIPDRFSAQQFSDYHSELNMSSLELGDSALYFCASSFAGTRANTQYFGPGTRLTVL.